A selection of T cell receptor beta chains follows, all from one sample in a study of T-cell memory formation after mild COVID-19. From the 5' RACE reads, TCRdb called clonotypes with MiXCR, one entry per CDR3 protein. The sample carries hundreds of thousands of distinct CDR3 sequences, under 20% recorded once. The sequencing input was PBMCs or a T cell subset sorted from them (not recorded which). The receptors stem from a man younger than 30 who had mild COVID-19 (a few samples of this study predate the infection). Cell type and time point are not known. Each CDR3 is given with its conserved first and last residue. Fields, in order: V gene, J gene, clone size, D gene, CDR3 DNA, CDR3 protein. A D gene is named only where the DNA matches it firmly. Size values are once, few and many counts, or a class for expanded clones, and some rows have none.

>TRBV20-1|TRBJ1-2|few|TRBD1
TGCAGTGCTAGCGCCCCAGGGGGCATTTTCTATGGCTACACCTTC
CSASAPGGIFYGYTF
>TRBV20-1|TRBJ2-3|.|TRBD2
TGCAGTGCTAGAGATTTCCGGGCGGGGGTGTTTTCAGATACGCAGTATTTT
CSARDFRAGVFSDTQYF
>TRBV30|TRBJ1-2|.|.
TGTGCCTGGAGTGTCATTGCGATAGGGGGCTACACCTTC
CAWSVIAIGGYTF
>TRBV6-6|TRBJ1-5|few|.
TGTGCCAGCAGTTACGTCCAGGGCCCGGGGGCCAATCAGCCCCAGCATTTT
CASSYVQGPGANQPQHF
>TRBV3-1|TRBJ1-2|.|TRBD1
TGTGCCAGCAGCCTCGAGAGGGGACAGGGCTATGGCTACACCTTC
CASSLERGQGYGYTF
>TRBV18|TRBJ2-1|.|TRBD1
TGTGCCAGCTCACCGGGACAGGGGGTTTACAATGAGCAGTTCTTC
CASSPGQGVYNEQFF
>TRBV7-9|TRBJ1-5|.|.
TGTGCCAGCAGCTTTGGAGGGAACAATCAGCCCCAGCATTTT
CASSFGGNNQPQHF
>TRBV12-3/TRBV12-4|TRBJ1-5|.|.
TGTGCCAGCAGCAAACACGGTTGGGATCAGCCCCAGCATTTT
CASSKHGWDQPQHF
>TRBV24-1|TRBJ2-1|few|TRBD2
TGTGCCACCAGCGGGGGGGCTTACAATGAGCAGTTCTTC
CATSGGAYNEQFF
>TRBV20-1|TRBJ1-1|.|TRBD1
TGCAGTGCGAAGGGACAGTTGGGTGCTGAAGCTTTCTTT
CSAKGQLGAEAFF
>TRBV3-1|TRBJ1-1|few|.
TGTGCCAGCAGCCCGCCAGACAGGAACACTGAAGCTTTCTTT
CASSPPDRNTEAFF
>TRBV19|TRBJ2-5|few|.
TGTGCCAGTAGTATAGAAAACCGTCAAGAGACCCAGTACTTC
CASSIENRQETQYF
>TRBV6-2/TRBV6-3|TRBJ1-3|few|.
TGTGCCAGCAGATCCCGGACAGAGGGCTCTGGAAACACCATATATTTT
CASRSRTEGSGNTIYF
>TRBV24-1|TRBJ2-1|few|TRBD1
TGTGCCACCAGTGACCCCGGGACAGGGGGTCGGTATGAGCAGTTCTTC
CATSDPGTGGRYEQFF
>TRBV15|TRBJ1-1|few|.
TGTGCCACCAGCAGAGATGTCAGCTCGAACACTGAAGCTTTCTTT
CATSRDVSSNTEAFF
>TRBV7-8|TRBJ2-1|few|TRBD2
TGTGCCAGCAAACCCCGGGGGGTGGTTAGTATGTTCTTC
CASKPRGVVSMFF
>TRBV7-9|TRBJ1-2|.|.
TGTGCCAGCAGCTTGGGCCAGGGCGTCCGTGGCTACACCTTC
CASSLGQGVRGYTF
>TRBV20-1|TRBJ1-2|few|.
TGCAGTGCTAGGAGGCAGGGTGAACCCAGCTACACCTTC
CSARRQGEPSYTF
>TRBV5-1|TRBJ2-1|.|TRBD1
TGCGCCAGCAGCTGGGGACAGGGGTTAATAGGTGAGCAGTTCTTC
CASSWGQGLIGEQFF
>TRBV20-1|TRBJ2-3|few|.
TGCAGTGCTACTCGGGGGATACTCACAGATACGCAGTATTTT
CSATRGILTDTQYF
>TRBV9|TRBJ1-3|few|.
TGTGCCAGCAGCGTAGGTTCCGGGCAGGGGAGTGGAAACACCATATATTTT
CASSVGSGQGSGNTIYF
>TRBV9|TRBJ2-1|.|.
TGTGCCAGCAGCGTAACCTCTGACAGGCGGAATGAGCAGTTCTTC
CASSVTSDRRNEQFF
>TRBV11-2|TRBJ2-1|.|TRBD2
TGTGCCAGCAGCTTTAATCGGGATAGCGGGGGCTCCTACAATGAGCAGTTCTTC
CASSFNRDSGGSYNEQFF
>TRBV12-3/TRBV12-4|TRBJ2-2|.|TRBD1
TGTGCCAGCAGCCGCCGGGACAGGGGTGGGGAGCTGTTTTTT
CASSRRDRGGELFF
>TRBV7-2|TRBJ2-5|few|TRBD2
TGTGCCAGCCAACTAGCGGGGGGCCATCCCGAGACCCAGTACTTC
CASQLAGGHPETQYF
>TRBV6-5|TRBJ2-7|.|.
TGTGCCAGCACCCAGGGGGGGATCTACGAGCAGTACTTC
CASTQGGIYEQYF
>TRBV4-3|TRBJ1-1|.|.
TGCGCCAGCAGCACCCTAGGAGGGGCGGACGTGAACACTGAAGCTTTCTTT
CASSTLGGADVNTEAFF
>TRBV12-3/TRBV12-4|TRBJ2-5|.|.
TGTGCCAGCAGTTTAGGGGGCCCCGGTGGGGAGACCCAGTACTTC
CASSLGGPGGETQYF
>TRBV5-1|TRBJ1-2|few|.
TGCGCCAGCAGCTTGGCGGGGGCTAGCGGTGGCTACACCTTC
CASSLAGASGGYTF
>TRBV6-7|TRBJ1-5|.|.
TGTGCCAGCAGTGAGGGACACCATAGCAATCAGCCCCAGCATTTT
CASSEGHHSNQPQHF
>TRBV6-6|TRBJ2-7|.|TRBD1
TGTGCCAGCAGCACCCGCTCGACAGGGGGCTCCTACGAGCAGTACTTC
CASSTRSTGGSYEQYF
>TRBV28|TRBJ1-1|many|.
TGTGCCAGCAGTTTCGGTGGAAGGCCTGAAGCTTTCTTT
CASSFGGRPEAFF
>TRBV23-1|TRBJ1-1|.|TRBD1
TGCGCCAGCAGTCAATCACTGGCTGCCAGGGGGCTCGACACTGAAGCTTTCTTT
CASSQSLAARGLDTEAFF
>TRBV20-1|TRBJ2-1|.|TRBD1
TGCAGTGCTAGTTGGGGGGGACAGGGCGTAAACAATGAGCAGTTCTTC
CSASWGGQGVNNEQFF
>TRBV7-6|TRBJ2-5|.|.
TGTGCCAGCAGCTCCGGACTACTAGAGACCCAGTACTTC
CASSSGLLETQYF
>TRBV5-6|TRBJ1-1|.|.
TGTGCCAGCAGCTTTTGGACCTGGAGCACTGAAGCTTTCTTT
CASSFWTWSTEAFF
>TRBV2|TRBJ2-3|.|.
TGTGCCAGCAGTACAGACACTACGCAGTATTTT
CASSTDTTQYF
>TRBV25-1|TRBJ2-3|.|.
TGTGCCGGAGGTGACAGTAACACAGATACGCAGTATTTT
CAGGDSNTDTQYF
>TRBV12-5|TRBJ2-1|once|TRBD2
TGTGCTAGTGGTTTGGGACTAGCGGGGCATGAGCAGTTCTTC
CASGLGLAGHEQFF
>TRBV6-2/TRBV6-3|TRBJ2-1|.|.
TGTGCCAGCAGTTACCAGGTTTATGAGCAGTTCTTC
CASSYQVYEQFF
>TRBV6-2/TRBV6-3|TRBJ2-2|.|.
TGTGCCAGTCATCCCCCAGCGGGCGACACCGGGGAGCTGTTTTTT
CASHPPAGDTGELFF
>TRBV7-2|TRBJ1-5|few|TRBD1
TGTGCCAGCAGCTTAGCGGGACAGAGCAATCAGCCCCAGCATTTT
CASSLAGQSNQPQHF
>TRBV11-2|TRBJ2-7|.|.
TGTGCCAGCAGCTTAGCGGCCTACAGGACCCGAAAGGAGCAGTACTTC
CASSLAAYRTRKEQYF
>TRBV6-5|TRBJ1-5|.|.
TGTGCCAGCAGTTACTCAGCGGGGAATCAGCCCCAGCATTTT
CASSYSAGNQPQHF
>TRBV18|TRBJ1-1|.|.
TGTGCCAGCTCACCAGGCAGGGCGGCCACTGAAGCTTTCTTT
CASSPGRAATEAFF
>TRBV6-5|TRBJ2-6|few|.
TGTGCCAGCAGTTTCCACACAGGGAGCTCTGGGGCCAACGTCCTGACTTTC
CASSFHTGSSGANVLTF
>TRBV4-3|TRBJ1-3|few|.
TGCGCCAGCAGCCAAGGTGAACAGGGACCTGGAAACACCATATATTTT
CASSQGEQGPGNTIYF
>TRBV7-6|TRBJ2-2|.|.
TGTGCCAGCAGCTTATTGGGGGGGAACACCGGGGAGCTGTTTTTT
CASSLLGGNTGELFF